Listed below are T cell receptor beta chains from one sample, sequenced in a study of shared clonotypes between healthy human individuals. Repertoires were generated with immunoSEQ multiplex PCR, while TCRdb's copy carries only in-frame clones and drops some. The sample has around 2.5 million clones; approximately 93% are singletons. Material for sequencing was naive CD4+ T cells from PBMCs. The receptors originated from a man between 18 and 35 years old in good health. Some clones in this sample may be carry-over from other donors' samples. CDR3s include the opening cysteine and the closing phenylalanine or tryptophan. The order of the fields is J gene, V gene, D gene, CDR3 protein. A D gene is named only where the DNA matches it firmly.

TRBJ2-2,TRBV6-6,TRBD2,CASSGGGRTGELFF
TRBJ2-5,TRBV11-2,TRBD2,CASSSGGGETQYF
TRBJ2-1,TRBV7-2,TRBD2,CASSQYGTSVNNEQFF
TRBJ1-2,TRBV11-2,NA,CASSPSVVNYGYTF
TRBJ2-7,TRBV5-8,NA,CASSLGPSATYEQYF
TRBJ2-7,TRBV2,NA,CASSGGGSASYEQYF
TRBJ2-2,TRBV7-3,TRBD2,CASSSTSAANTGELFF
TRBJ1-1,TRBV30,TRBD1,CAWTRTGTEAFF
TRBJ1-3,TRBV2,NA,CASSGSSGYGNTIYF
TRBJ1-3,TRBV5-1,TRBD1,CASSGTGFGNTIYF
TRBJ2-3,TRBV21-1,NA,CASSQTGTGRSDTQYF
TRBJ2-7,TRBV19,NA,CASSLGGAAEQYF
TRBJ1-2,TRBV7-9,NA,CASSSETAAYGYTF
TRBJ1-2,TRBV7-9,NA,CASSLERDPTRYGYTF
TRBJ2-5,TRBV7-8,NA,CASSLATGETQYF
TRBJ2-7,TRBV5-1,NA,CASSLIGGSLLEQYF
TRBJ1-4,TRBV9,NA,CASSVYATNEKLFF
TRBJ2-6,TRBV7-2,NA,CASSFWAATPGANVLTF
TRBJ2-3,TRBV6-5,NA,CASSLRLGTQYF
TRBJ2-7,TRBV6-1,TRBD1,CASRQGQIYEQYF
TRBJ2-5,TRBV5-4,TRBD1,CASSSGQGQETQYF
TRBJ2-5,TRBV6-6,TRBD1,CASRDRLEETQYF
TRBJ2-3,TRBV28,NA,CASKGGLEAQYF
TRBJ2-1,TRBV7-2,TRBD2,CASSPAGSGRAGEQFF
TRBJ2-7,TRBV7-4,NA,CASRAPPCYCSYEQYF
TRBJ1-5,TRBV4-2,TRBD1,CASSQLIYPGQGDQPQHF
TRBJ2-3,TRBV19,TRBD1,CASSSPPTGTDTQYF
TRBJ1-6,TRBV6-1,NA,CASRQSYNSPLHF
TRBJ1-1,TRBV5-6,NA,CASSLPWGTEAFF
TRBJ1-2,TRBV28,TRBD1,CAIFGQGGYGYTF
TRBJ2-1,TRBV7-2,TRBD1,CASSATGGAWRLSYNEQFF
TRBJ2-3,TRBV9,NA,CASSRKWAEDTQYF
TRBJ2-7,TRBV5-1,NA,CASSRDGASYEQYF
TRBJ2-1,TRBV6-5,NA,CASSYSGTQNEQFF
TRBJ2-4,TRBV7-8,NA,CASSPPRRDGPIQYF
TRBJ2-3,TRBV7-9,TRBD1,CASSKNPGQGSKKNTQYF
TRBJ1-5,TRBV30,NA,CAWSVLPWGQPQHF
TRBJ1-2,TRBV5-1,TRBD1,CASSSGTGDTGYGYTF
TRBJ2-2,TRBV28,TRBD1,CASRPGTGKNTGELFF
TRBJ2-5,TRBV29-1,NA,CSVTNRDQETQYF
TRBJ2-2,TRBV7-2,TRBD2,CASSTQGLSNTGELFF
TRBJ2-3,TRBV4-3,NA,CASSQDPAQDTQYF
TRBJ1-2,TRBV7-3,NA,CASSLSGRDGYTF
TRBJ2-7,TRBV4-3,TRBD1,CASSHAGQGVPYPRKYF
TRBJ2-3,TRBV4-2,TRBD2,CASSPSGRGDTDTQYF
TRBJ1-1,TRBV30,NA,CAWSPLPKAWNTEAFF
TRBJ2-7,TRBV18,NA,CASSPGAAQGEQYF
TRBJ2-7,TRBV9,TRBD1,CASSVEGAVRGNEQYF
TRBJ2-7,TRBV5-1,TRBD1,CASSRTGTGDYEQYF
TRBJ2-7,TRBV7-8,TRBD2,CASSSTGGLVSYEQYF
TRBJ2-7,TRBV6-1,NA,CASSPQRTAGSEQYF
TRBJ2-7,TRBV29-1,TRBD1,CSVGTGGSYEQYF
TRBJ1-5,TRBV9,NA,CASSADPDLPQHF
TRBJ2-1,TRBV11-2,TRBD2,CASSRTSGSVNEQFF
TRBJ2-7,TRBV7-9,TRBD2,CASSEGRWGGSPNEQYF
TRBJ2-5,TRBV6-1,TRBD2,CASSGALAGGETQYF
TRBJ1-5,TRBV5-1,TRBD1,CASSLAGTGGNQPQHF
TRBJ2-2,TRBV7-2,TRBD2,CASSLWREESGELFF
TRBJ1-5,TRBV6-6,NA,CASNLLGTSNNQPQHF
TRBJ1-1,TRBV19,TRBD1,CASQNIQGLLGTEAFF